This T cell receptor beta chain was obtained from a study of spatial heterogeneity in lung cancer (dated by TCRdb to about 2019). For the wider study: The donors were more than 60 patients from the lung TRACERx cohort who had early-stage, untreated non-small cell lung cancer. Beta-chain transcripts were consistently detected in greater numbers than alpha-chain transcripts, which likely reflected higher beta-chain transcript abundance. Nonsynonymous mutation counts, determined by whole-exome sequencing of tumor tissue, were related to features of the TCR repertoire. At surgery, both alpha and beta chains were TCR-sequenced in 220 tumor regions, some 64 matched nontumor lung samples and just over 55 PBMC samples. In the raw uncorrected reads, each unique combination of TCR and UMI appeared more than ten times on average. Follow-up PBMC samples were sequenced whenever the samples were available, and the median time to follow-up was about 22 months after resection. TCR alpha and beta repertoires were quantitatively compared across multiple tumor regions, matched nontumor lung and blood in non-small cell lung cancer. The investigation overall reported the following: Ubiquitous expanded tumor TCRs were found in blood more often at tumor resection than at routine follow-up. Confirming at a functional level the hypothesis that regional TCRs recognize regional mutations was considered to require additional single-cell paired TCR alpha and beta sequencing. Only 14 to 15 patients were included in comparisons of baseline and follow-up blood repertoires.

The sample's time point label, decoded: blood at routine non-recurrence follow-up after resection. TCR sequencing used whole RNA extracted from tumor and nontumor lung tissue, or from cryopreserved PBMC samples, without cell sorting. Only patients for whom sufficient RNA was available from at least two tumor regions were selected for TCR sequencing. This clonotype showed up many times. What this receptor recognizes is not known. No clone much larger than this one lies a single base away; base qualities are absent. The library was obtained by 5' RACE. For sequencing, a NextSeq 500 was employed. The TCR library protocol attached a unique molecular identifier to each TCR cDNA molecule to allow correction of PCR and sequencing errors. On the study's bioinformatics: TCR identification, UMI-based error correction and CDR3 extraction were all carried out with Decombinator tools. TCRs above a frequency of 2 per 1,000, corresponding to the top 1% of the tumor frequency distribution, were defined as expanded. Renyi diversity was computed with the R vegan package after each repertoire had been subsampled 100 times to 5,000 TCRs. CDR3 similarity networks were built from amino acid triplet string-kernel similarity, with CDR3s being connected when pairwise similarity was above 0.82. Through fastp at Q25 and MiXCR, TCRdb rebuilt clones from the public reads, retaining in-frame beta chains. Each record represents a unique CDR3 protein, reported with the most common genes and DNA among its rows. TCRdb assigned the V and J calls; the authors' analysis was not used. The sample records 45,000 to 55,000 distinct CDR3 sequences, about 11% of which are singletons. Roughly 32% of the sample goes to the ten largest clones.

Taken from cysteine to phenylalanine, the CDR3 has 15 residues. Only the CDR3 region is kept as DNA, spanning 45 bases read in frame from base 1. The germline V gene (reference sequence) sets CDR1 to SEHNR and CDR2 to FQNEAQ. For this chain, trimming is 1 base at the V end and 3 bases at the J end, and the number of junction bases without a gene match is 4. The sequence links TRBV7-9 to TRBJ1-2; a stretch of 8 junction bases matches TRBD1. The sequence derives from a male donor with early-stage non-small cell lung cancer. The sequencing used PBMCs, collected at follow-up. This receptor has the CDR3 CASSLGQGLDYGYTF. DNA sequence: TGTGCCAGCAGCTTAGGACAGGGGCTTGACTATGGCTACACCTTC. Here the CDR3 is joined to the reference TRBV7-9 and TRBJ1-2 genes, and the full variable domain is: DTGVSQNPRHKITKRGQNVTFRCDPISEHNRLYWYRQTLGQGPEFLTYFQNEAQLEKSRLLSDRFSAERPKGSFSTLEIQRTEQGDSAMYLCASSLGQGLDYGYTFGSGTRLTVV.